This passage covers 26 T cell receptor beta chains from one sample sequenced in a study of OX40 agonist ivuxolimab in advanced cancers. Clones were read by immunoSEQ multiplex PCR, and TCRdb kept only the in-frame ones, dropping some. The data contain fewer than 80,000 clones, 85% of them singletons. This specimen consisted of CD4+ or CD8+ T cells sorted from blood, obtained in a trial of the OX40 agonist ivuxolimab. The receptors shown here come from an adult with an advanced solid tumor such as melanoma, head and neck, liver or kidney cancer.

Here the CDR3 DNA reads TGTGCCAGCAGCCTCTGGGGCGGGAGGGCCACAGATACGCAGTATTTT. It encodes CASSLWGGRATDTQYF. V and J are TRBV7-2 and TRBJ2-3, with TRBD2 matching over 9 bases. The CDR3 is 16 residues long. The V gene end was trimmed by 5 bases and the J gene end by 2 bases; junction bases not matched to a gene: 8. Germline V lookup: CDR1 SGHTA, CDR2 FQGNSA. Full variable domain (outside the CDR3, taken from reference TRBV7-2 and TRBJ2-3): GAGVSQSPSNKVTEKGKDVELRCDPISGHTALYWYRQSLGQGLEFLIYFQGNSAPDKSGLPSDRFSAERTGGSVSTLTIQRTQQEDSAVYLCASSLWGGRATDTQYFGPGTRLTVL.

This sequence joins TRBV18 and TRBJ1-1, with D tentatively TRBD1 (5 bases). Looked up from germline, CDR1 is KGHSH and CDR2 is LQKENI. Trimming took 1 base from V and 3 from J, leaving 9 bases between them. The length of the CDR3 is 14 residues. The CDR3: CASSPQGTDTEAFF. As DNA, the CDR3 is TGTGCCAGCTCACCACAGGGGACCGACACTGAAGCTTTCTTT.

V usage is TRBV7-3 and J usage is TRBJ1-2; 7 bases align to TRBD1. Per the germline V gene, CDR1 is SGHTA and CDR2 is FQGTGA. The junction had 8 bases not matched to a gene; V was cut back by 3 bases and J by 4 bases. CDR3 length: 15 amino acids. CDR3 in amino acids: CASSFSGTVFYGYTF. Written as DNA, the CDR3 is TGTGCCAGCAGCTTCTCCGGGACAGTCTTCTATGGCTACACCTTC.

This clone was seen a handful of times. This chain connects TRBV7-2 to TRBJ1-2; the match to TRBD1 covers 9 bases. Germline CDR1 reads SGHTA; CDR2 reads FQGNSA. With V trimmed by 1 base and J by 10 bases, 7 bases remained unmatched. This CDR3 region has 14 residues. The CDR3 region is CASSLVGQGKVYTF. The CDR3 region has the DNA TGTGCCAGCAGCTTAGTAGGACAGGGGAAGGTCTACACCTTC.

This clone has only a few counts. The chain joins TRBV28 to TRBJ1-5, with D maybe TRBD1 (5 bases). Germline V CDR1 and CDR2: MDHEN, SYDVKM. There are 18 residues in the CDR3. Trimming removed 10 bases at V and 1 base at J, with 26 bases between. The CDR3 region is CATKGSSVRALSNQPQHF. For the CDR3, the DNA is TGTGCCACCAAGGGGAGTTCGGTCAGGGCCCTAAGCAATCAGCCCCAGCATTTT.

The CDR3 loop reads CASSRLAGVGTYEQYF. CDR3 bases: TGTGCCAGCAGCCGGCTAGCGGGAGTGGGGACCTACGAGCAGTACTTC. The chain has TRBV7-2 and TRBJ2-7, with TRBD2 matching over 10 bases. The CDR3 extends over 16 amino acids. Germline V gene data show CDR1 as SGHTA and CDR2 as FQGNSA. The V segment lost 5 bases and the J segment 2 bases; nucleotides outside the gene matches: 9.

The rearrangement joins TRBV4-3 to TRBJ2-4; tentative D call: TRBD1 (5 bases). V gave up 0 bases and J gave up 1 base, with 19 bases separating them. The CDR3 covers 19 residues. In germline, CDR1 is LGHNA, CDR2 YSLEER. CDR3 DNA sequence: TGCGCCAGCAGCCAAGAAGGCGCAGGGAAAGGGTGGGCCAAAAACATTCAGTACTTC. It codes for CASSQEGAGKGWAKNIQYF.

V usage is TRBV4-3 and J usage is TRBJ1-3; 9 nucleotides match TRBD1. Losses at the gene ends were 5 bases for V and 4 bases for J; bases not matched to a gene: 12. Germline V gene sequence: CDR1 LGHNA, CDR2 YSLEER. CDR3 length: 17 residues. The DNA for the CDR3 is TGCGCCAGCAGCTTAGGGACAGGGTTTATTTCCGGAAACACCATATATTTT. This gives the protein CASSLGTGFISGNTIYF.

CDR3 sequence (DNA): TGTGCCAGCAGTTTAATCTGGAGGGACCGCTCTGGAAACACCATATATTTT. Translation: CASSLIWRDRSGNTIYF. The chain joins TRBV28 to TRBJ1-3, with D perhaps matching TRBD1 (5 bases). The CDR3 runs 17 residues. V gave up 2 bases and J gave up 0 bases, with 14 bases separating them. Germline values: CDR1 MDHEN, CDR2 SYDVKM.

V gene TRBV7-2 combines with J gene TRBJ1-1; unclear D gene. This CDR3 has 11 residues. V lost 2 bases and J 8 bases, leaving 6 bases between the germline ends. CDR1 and CDR2 from the germline V gene are SGHTA and FQGNSA. The CDR3 region has the DNA TGTGCCAGCAGCTTATGGGGAGAAGCTTTCTTT. Protein: CASSLWGEAFF.

The CDR3 loop is CASSSGQGGSYGYTF. As DNA, the CDR3 is TGTGCCAGCAGCTCTGGGCAGGGAGGGTCTTATGGCTACACCTTC. V gene TRBV7-9 combines with J gene TRBJ1-2; tentatively, D is TRBD1 (5 bases). The length of the CDR3 is 15 residues. Looked up from germline, CDR1 is SEHNR and CDR2 is FQNEAQ (reference sequence). The V and J ends lost 4 bases and 5 bases respectively, with 17 bases between them.

The V and J genes are TRBV9 and TRBJ2-7; D perhaps matches TRBD2 (5 bases). This CDR3 has 15 residues. The germline V gene has CDR1 SGDLS and CDR2 YYNGEE. The V end was cut by 0 bases, the J end by 2 bases, with 12 bases between. The CDR3 sequence: CASSVEGGGPYEQYF. DNA for the CDR3: TGTGCCAGCAGCGTAGAAGGAGGCGGCCCCTACGAGCAGTACTTC.

This sequence joins TRBV19 and TRBJ2-7; D tentatively fits TRBD1 or TRBD2 (5 bases each). Per the germline V gene, CDR1 is LNHDA and CDR2 is SQIVND (reference sequence). Between the trimmed V and J ends, which lost 9 bases and 4 bases, there was a span of 16 bases. The CDR3 is 13 amino acids. The chain's CDR3 is CASSRDPLYEQYF. The CDR3 nucleotides are TGTGCCAGCTCCCGGGACCCTTTGTACGAGCAGTACTTC.

The chain employs TRBV6-1 and TRBJ2-5; no firm D call. The CDR3 has 10 amino acids. Trimming took 2 bases from V and 10 from J, leaving 5 bases between them. Germline-derived CDR1 and CDR2 are MNHNS and SASEGT. CDR3 loop: CASSEHRQYF. The CDR3, as DNA: TGTGCCAGCAGTGAACACCGCCAGTACTTC.

The V and J genes are TRBV5-4 and TRBJ1-2; D possibly corresponds to TRBD1 (6 bases). V lost 4 bases to trimming and J lost 1 base, with 8 bases between them. Germline-derived CDR1 and CDR2 are SGHNT and YYREEE (reference sequence). The CDR3 extends over 13 amino acids. The CDR3 sequence is CASSKQGNYGYTF. CDR3 nucleotide sequence: TGTGCCAGCAGCAAACAGGGTAACTATGGCTACACCTTC.

This chain links TRBV5-1 with TRBJ1-1; TRBD1 matches 7 bases. V trimming: 3 bases; J trimming: 1 base; junction bases outside the gene matches: 3. CDR3 size: 14 residues. Germline V gene lookup returns CDR1 SGHRS and CDR2 YFSETQ. CDR3 sequence: CASSWGTANTEAFF. DNA of the CDR3: TGCGCCAGCAGCTGGGGGACAGCGAACACTGAAGCTTTCTTT.

The chain combines TRBV30 with TRBJ2-5; D could derive from TRBD1 or TRBD2 (5 bases each). CDR3 length: 14 residues. V lost 1 base and J lost 2, with 11 bases in between. Germline V gene sequence: CDR1 GTSNPN, CDR2 SVGIG (reference sequence). In DNA form, the CDR3 reads TGTGCCTGGAGTGGACGGGGACCTCAAGAGACCCAGTACTTC. It codes for CAWSGRGPQETQYF.

This clone was counted a single time. J is TRBJ2-3 and V is TRBV7-8; 9 bases agree with TRBD2. The CDR3 covers 14 residues. Germline V lookup: CDR1 SGHVS, CDR2 FQNEAQ. The V gene end was trimmed by 5 bases and the J gene end by 4 bases; junction bases not matched to a gene: 4. CDR3 residues: CASSLSGSADTQYF. The DNA for the CDR3 is TGTGCCAGCAGCCTTAGCGGGAGCGCAGATACGCAGTATTTT.

Concerning this clone itself: Other DNA sequences from this sample encode an identical CDR3 as well. The chain recombines TRBV5-1 with TRBJ2-7, with D unclear. The CDR3 is 13 amino acids. Germline-derived CDR1 and CDR2 are SGHRS and YFSETQ. The V and J ends lost 4 bases and 0 bases respectively, with 8 bases between them. The CDR3: CASSPSSSYEQYF. The CDR3 DNA follows: TGCGCCAGCAGCCCCTCGAGCTCCTACGAGCAGTACTTC.

This sequence joins TRBV28 and TRBJ2-1; 11 bases align to TRBD1. V shed 5 bases, J shed 2 bases, and the junction held 5 bases outside the gene matches. Germline-derived CDR1 and CDR2 are MDHEN and SYDVKM. The CDR3 runs to 16 residues. CDR3 DNA: TGTGCCAGCAGTCTACGGGACAGGGGGACCTACAATGAGCAGTTCTTC. As protein: CASSLRDRGTYNEQFF.

The rearrangement links TRBV27 to TRBJ2-7, with D possibly matching TRBD1 (5 bases). The CDR3 has 14 amino acids. Per germline, CDR1 MNHEY and CDR2 SMNVEV (reference sequence). V was shortened by 8 bases and J by 3 bases, with 17 bases between the two germline ends. The CDR3 bases are TGTGCCAGCGGACAACTTCGGGTGAGCTACGAGCAGTACTTC. It is translated as CASGQLRVSYEQYF.

The chain combines TRBV6-1 with TRBJ1-4, with 7 positions matching TRBD1. The ends lost 10 bases at V and 7 bases at J; junction bases unmatched: 15. The CDR3 contains 15 residues. From germline, CDR1 is MNHNS and CDR2 SASEGT. The CDR3 DNA reads TGTGCCACCACATTGGACAGGCAATATAGTGAAAAACTGTTTTTT. Encoded protein: CATTLDRQYSEKLFF.

The chain carries TRBV28 and TRBJ2-7; D is undetermined. Deletions cut 4 bases from V and 0 bases from J, with 13 bases between. CDR3 length equals 15 residues. CDR1 and CDR2 from the germline V gene are MDHEN and SYDVKM. DNA of the CDR3: TGTGCCAGCAGTTCCCCGAGAGCGATCTCCTACGAGCAGTACTTC. Translating it yields CASSSPRAISYEQYF.

The chain recombines TRBV5-4 with TRBJ1-1, with no clear D. V gave up 2 bases and J gave up 4 bases, with 12 bases separating them. The germline V gene has CDR1 SGHNT and CDR2 YYREEE (reference sequence). CDR3 size: 14 residues. Here the CDR3 DNA reads TGTGCCAGCAGCTTATTGTTGGGTGGCACTGAAGCTTTCTTT. Translated, it gives CASSLLLGGTEAFF. The variable domain in full, with the rest retrieved from reference TRBV5-4 and TRBJ1-1, is ETGVTQSPTHLIKTRGQQVTLRCSSQSGHNTVSWYQQALGQGPQFIFQYYREEENGRGNFPPRFSGLQFPNYSSELNVNALELDDSALYLCASSLLLGGTEAFFGQGTRLTVV.

This chain uses TRBV6-6 with TRBJ2-7; D not certain. The CDR3 is 13 amino acids. Germline V gene lookup returns CDR1 MNHNY and CDR2 SVGAGI (reference sequence). Trimming pared 0 bases from V and 2 bases from J, leaving 5 bases between. The CDR3 DNA reads TGTGCCAGCAGTTACTCAAATACCTACGAGCAGTACTTC. This translates into CASSYSNTYEQYF.

J is TRBJ1-2 and V is TRBV28, with D unclear. Trimming pared 1 base from V and 2 bases from J, leaving 11 bases between. The CDR3 length is 15 residues. Germline CDR1 and CDR2: MDHEN and SYDVKM. The CDR3 DNA reads TGTGCCAGCAGTTTATCCCGGATAACAAACTATGGCTACACCTTC. It yields the protein CASSLSRITNYGYTF.